These 2 T cell receptor beta chains share one sample of origin, sequenced in a study of beta chain features in type 1 diabetes. The isolated RNA, all of it, was reverse transcribed, so expressed TCRB transcripts were what got sequenced. Sequencing was performed with immunoSEQ multiplex PCR; in TCRdb, only in-frame clones are kept and a portion is missing. The table includes some 45,000 clones, about half detected once. Sequencing used Tregs from blood. The receptor source for this set is a woman between 18 and 29 years old in good health.

This rearrangement joins TRBV29-1 to TRBJ2-7; D possibly corresponds to TRBD1 (6 bases). Trimming removed 6 bases at V and 3 bases at J, with 15 bases between. From germline, CDR1 is SQVTM and CDR2 ANQGSEA. The CDR3 runs 13 residues. The CDR3 DNA follows: TGCAGCGTCTCCGGGACAAGTGTCTACGAGCAGTACTTC. Protein product: CSVSGTSVYEQYF.

The chain links TRBV28 to TRBJ2-1; D is possibly TRBD2 (6 bases). This CDR3 contains 15 residues. Per the germline V gene, CDR1 is MDHEN and CDR2 is SYDVKM. V was shortened by 2 bases and J by 6 bases, with 14 bases between the two germline ends. CDR3: CASSLGRGGSNEQFF. Written as DNA, the CDR3 is TGTGCCAGCAGTTTAGGGCGGGGTGGGTCCAATGAGCAGTTCTTC.